This passage covers 11 T cell receptor beta chains from one sample sequenced in a study of blood T cell repertoires in COVID-19. Generated by immunoSEQ multiplex PCR, the TCRdb table keeps only in-frame clones and is missing some. The repertoire consists of over 200,000 clones, with 92% occurring once and the leading ten covering about 0.8%. The sequenced sample consisted of peripheral blood. Source of these receptors: a man in his 60s with COVID-19, enrolled during active disease.

As regards this clone: Other nucleotide sequences from this sample produce the same CDR3. The chain couples TRBV5-1 to TRBJ2-1; 8 nucleotides line up with TRBD2. This CDR3 region has 16 residues. The junction had 4 bases not matched to a gene; V was cut back by 2 bases and J by 0 bases. CDR1 and CDR2 from the germline V gene are SGHRS and YFSETQ. The DNA of the CDR3 is TGCGCCAGCAGCTTACCGAGCGGGAGCTCCTACAATGAGCAGTTCTTC. Protein: CASSLPSGSSYNEQFF.

The J gene is TRBJ1-2, the V gene TRBV4-1, with 10 bases that match TRBD1. J lost 5 bases, V lost 1 base, and 7 bases had no gene match. The CDR3 consists of 16 residues. Germline V CDR1 and CDR2: MGHRA, YSYEKL. CDR3: CASSQGGDRGRYGYTF. In DNA form, the CDR3 reads TGCGCCAGCAGCCAAGGGGGGGACAGGGGACGGTATGGCTACACCTTC.

This chain's CDR3 is CASSLNRASYGYTF. The CDR3 bases are TGTGCCAGCAGCCTGAACAGGGCATCCTATGGCTACACCTTC. J is TRBJ1-2 and V is TRBV7-2, with D possibly being TRBD1 (6 bases). This CDR3 is 14 amino acids long. Trimming took off 5 bases at V and 4 bases at J, with 14 bases between the two ends. Germline-derived CDR1 and CDR2 are SGHTA and FQGNSA.

V usage is TRBV15 and J usage is TRBJ2-3, with 7 bases identical to TRBD1. The V segment lost 6 bases and the J segment 13 bases; nucleotides outside the gene matches: 7. Germline V gene sequence: CDR1 LNHNV, CDR2 YYDKDF (reference sequence). This CDR3 has 11 residues. The CDR3 region has the DNA TGTGCCACCAGAACCCGACAGGGCGAGTATTTT. This gives the protein CATRTRQGEYF.

The V gene is TRBV5-1, the J gene TRBJ2-1; the match to TRBD2 covers 10 bases. Trimming cost V 4 bases and J 5 bases; bases outside gene matches: 9. CDR1 is SGHRS and CDR2 is YFSETQ in the germline V gene. The CDR3 contains 16 residues. CDR3 in amino acids: CASSLRTSGSNNEQFF. The CDR3 DNA is TGCGCCAGCAGCCTACGGACTAGCGGATCTAACAATGAGCAGTTCTTC.

V usage is TRBV19 and J usage is TRBJ2-7; 7 bases agree with TRBD1. The CDR3 is made up of 14 amino acids. Losses at the gene ends were 5 bases for V and 4 bases for J; bases not matched to a gene: 8. The germline V gene has CDR1 LNHDA and CDR2 SQIVND (reference sequence). The CDR3 nucleotides read TGTGCCAGTAGTGTATCGGGACAGACGTACGAGCAGTACTTC. This sequence encodes CASSVSGQTYEQYF.

The CDR3 DNA reads as TGTGCCAGCAGTTCAAGACAGGGGATTAATGAGCAGTTCTTC. It encodes CASSSRQGINEQFF. V usage is TRBV28 and J usage is TRBJ2-1; 8 bases are shared with TRBD1. CDR3 size: 14 residues. Germline V gene sequence: CDR1 MDHEN, CDR2 SYDVKM. Trimming removed 4 bases from V and 7 bases from J; junction bases left unmatched: 6. Using reference TRBV28 and TRBJ2-1 for the parts outside the CDR3, the full variable domain is DVKVTQSSRYLVKRTGEKVFLECVQDMDHENMFWYRQDPGLGLRLIYFSYDVKMKEKGDIPEGYSVSREKKERFSLILESASTNQTSMYLCASSSRQGINEQFFGPGTRLTVL.

This chain links TRBV5-8 with TRBJ1-1, with D uncertain. Trimming left V 1 base short and J 0 bases short, with 7 bases between. CDR1 is SGHTS, CDR2 YDEGEE, per germline. This CDR3 contains 14 residues. The CDR3 DNA sequence: TGTGCCAGCAGCTTGCCCAGGTTGAACACTGAAGCTTTCTTT. Residues: CASSLPRLNTEAFF.

The rearrangement uses TRBV28 and TRBJ2-7; 14 nucleotides align to TRBD2. Germline CDR1 and CDR2: MDHEN and SYDVKM. V shed 7 bases, J shed 4 bases, and the junction held 9 bases outside the gene matches. The CDR3 extends over 16 amino acids. The CDR3 nucleotides read TGTGCCAGCATAGACCGGGGACTAGCGGGGGAATACGAGCAGTACTTC. It is translated as CASIDRGLAGEYEQYF.

V usage is TRBV10-3 and J usage is TRBJ1-6; TRBD1 is a possible D gene (6 bases). The V end lost 5 bases, the J end lost 9 bases, and 17 bases lay between the germline ends. This CDR3 comprises 15 residues. The germline CDR1 and CDR2 sequences are ENHRY and SYGVKD. This chain's CDR3 is CAISRDAPQGSPLHF. CDR3 coding DNA: TGTGCCATCAGTCGCGACGCCCCACAGGGTTCACCCCTCCACTTT.

This chain links TRBV19 with TRBJ1-6; D not certain. This CDR3 has 15 amino acids. V was shortened by 5 bases and J by 7 bases, with 15 bases between the two germline ends. Germline-derived CDR1 and CDR2 are LNHDA and SQIVND (reference sequence). This CDR3 reads CASSDWTGKNSPLHF. DNA for the CDR3: TGTGCCAGTAGTGACTGGACGGGGAAAAATTCACCCCTCCACTTT.